This T cell receptor (beta chain) was sequenced for a study of T cell responses to AZD1222 COVID-19 vaccine. The CDR3 is made up of 12 amino acids. Per the germline V gene, CDR1 is GTSNPN and CDR2 is SVGIG (reference sequence). Trimming took 4 bases from V and 4 from J, leaving 10 bases between them. The repertoire was sequenced with immunoSEQ multiplex PCR; TCRdb's copy has only in-frame clones and lacks some. The sample holds 150,000 to 200,000 clones; 80% to 95% are singletons and the top ten take roughly 1.3%. The TCR was taken from an adult in good health. The material sequenced was peripheral blood, taken on day 0 of AZD1222 vaccination. This chain uses TRBV30 with TRBJ1-1, with D possibly TRBD1 on 5 matching bases. The CDR3 loop reads CAWTRVGTEAFF. The CDR3 bases are TGTGCCTGGACCAGGGTGGGCACTGAAGCTTTCTTT.